These 10 T cell receptor beta chains were all obtained from the same sample, sequenced in a study of CD4 T cells in relation to SARS-CoV-2 and coronaviruses. Their antigens remain unidentified. The repertoire was sequenced with immunoSEQ multiplex PCR; TCRdb's copy has only in-frame clones and lacks some. Of roughly 24,000 clones detected, about 75% appear once; the ten largest clones hold around 12%. CD4+ T cells from unexposed donors were obtained before the COVID-19 pandemic (2011-2018). The cells were cultured for approximately ten days before CD4+ T cells were isolated. The source material was CD4+ T cells from PBMCs, cultured in vitro. Every receptor here comes from a human donor in good health.

The V and J genes are TRBV6-5 and TRBJ1-2, with unresolved D. Trimming took off 2 bases at V and 1 base at J, with 8 bases between the two ends. There are 14 residues in the CDR3. Germline V CDR1 and CDR2: MNHEY, SVGAGI. CDR3 DNA sequence: TGTGCCAGCAGTTACCGTCAGCGTAACTATGGCTACACCTTC. Amino acid sequence: CASSYRQRNYGYTF.

The chain links TRBV10-3 to TRBJ1-1; D unresolved. Germline V gives CDR1 ENHRY, CDR2 SYGVKD. Between the trimmed V and J ends, which lost 4 bases and 6 bases, there was a span of 9 bases. The CDR3 is 12 amino acids. CDR3 nucleotides: TGTGCCATCAGTGTGAAGGGCTCTGAAGCTTTCTTT. Translating gives CAISVKGSEAFF.

The CDR3 is CATSRDRASWGETQYF. The CDR3, as DNA: TGTGCCACCAGCAGAGATCGGGCTAGCTGGGGAGAGACCCAGTACTTC. V is TRBV15 and J is TRBJ2-5, with TRBD2 as a possible D gene (5 bases). The CDR3 contains 16 residues. V lost 0 bases to trimming and J lost 4 bases, with 15 bases between them. CDR1 and CDR2 (germline): LNHNV, YYDKDF (reference sequence).

This clone turned up a few times. This sequence joins TRBV2 and TRBJ2-2, with 8 bases that match TRBD1. CDR1 and CDR2 (germline): SNHLY, FYNNEI. Trimming at V came to 11 bases and at J to 2 bases, leaving 4 bases not matched to a gene. The CDR3 is made up of 13 amino acids. The CDR3 DNA reads as TGTGCCGACAGGGGTGATAACACCGGGGAGCTGTTTTTT. Protein: CADRGDNTGELFF.

The CDR3 is CASSPQGATSQYF. The CDR3 nucleotides read TGTGCCAGCAGCCCCCAAGGAGCTACGAGTCAGTACTTC. This chain links TRBV11-2 with TRBJ2-7; no firm D call. The CDR3 contains 13 residues. The V gene lost 5 bases and the J gene lost 10 bases, with 18 bases spanning the gap. Germline V gene sequence: CDR1 SGHAT, CDR2 FQNNGV.

The genes are TRBV6-1 and TRBJ1-4, with 9 positions matching TRBD1. This CDR3 region has 15 residues. V dropped 1 base and J dropped 10; count of bases not matched to a gene: 7. The germline V gene has CDR1 MNHNS and CDR2 SASEGT. The CDR3 DNA reads as TGTGCCAGCAGTGAAGAAGGACAGGGGATACGAAAACTGTTTTTT. This translates into CASSEEGQGIRKLFF.

This clone has just a few counts. This chain links TRBV2 with TRBJ2-5, with a tentative D call TRBD1 (6 bases). Germline CDR1 is SNHLY and CDR2 is FYNNEI. V was cut by 5 bases and J by 5 bases, with 15 bases left in between. This CDR3 has 14 residues. CDR3 in DNA: TGTGCCAGCAGTCGGGACAAGAAGTTGGAGACCCAGTACTTC. This codes for CASSRDKKLETQYF.

The genes are TRBV12-5 and TRBJ2-1; 8 nucleotides match TRBD1. The J segment lost 7 bases and the V segment lost 4 bases, leaving 6 bases of the junction unmatched. The germline V gene encodes CDR1 LGHNT and CDR2 FRNRAP. The CDR3 totals 14 residues. CDR3 bases: TGTGCTAGTGGTTGGACAGGGTCGGTGAATGAGCAGTTCTTC. Protein: CASGWTGSVNEQFF.

This chain uses TRBV28 with TRBJ2-7; D remains unclear. The CDR3 length is 13 residues. The V gene's germline CDR1 is MDHEN and CDR2 SYDVKM. Trimming took 6 bases from V and 4 from J, leaving 13 bases between them. CDR3 sequence reads: CASRTDQLYEQYF. Here the CDR3 DNA reads TGTGCCAGCAGGACGGACCAACTATACGAGCAGTACTTC.

The rearrangement joins TRBV6-5 to TRBJ1-5, with TRBD1 identical over 8 bases. Germline-derived CDR1 and CDR2 are MNHEY and SVGAGI. Trimming took 4 bases from V and 5 from J; bases not matched to a gene: 10. This CDR3 comprises 16 residues. The CDR3 region has the DNA TGTGCCAGCAGTTTGCCTCTGGGACAGGATGATCAGCCCCAGCATTTT. This translates into CASSLPLGQDDQPQHF.